The rows below give T cell receptor beta chains drawn from one sample of a study of T cells in Graves' hyperthyroidism and ophthalmopathy. TCRdb independently ran MiXCR on the multiplex PCR reads; one entry per CDR3 protein. Among about 350,000 distinct CDR3 sequences, 12% to 15% were seen once, and the ten largest hold roughly a fifth. Material for sequencing was blood. These TCRs come from a woman aged 60 to 75 with Graves' ophthalmopathy. CDR3s include the opening cysteine and the closing phenylalanine or tryptophan. The D gene is left open where the match is weak. Size is stated for part of the rows, as once, few or many counts, or as a class when the clone is expanded.

CDR3: CASSLEAGRVYEQYF; DNA: TGTGCCAGCAGCTTGGAGGCAGGGAGAGTCTACGAGCAGTACTTC; V: TRBV5-6; size: few; D: -; J: TRBJ2-7
CDR3: CSAHPETSYEQYF; DNA: TGCAGTGCTCACCCGGAGACGTCCTACGAGCAGTACTTC; V: TRBV20-1; size: many; D: -; J: TRBJ2-7
CDR3: CSVVGVLEGRTEAFF; DNA: TGCAGCGTTGTGGGGGTTTTGGAGGGGCGCACTGAAGCTTTCTTT; V: TRBV29-1; size: many; D: -; J: TRBJ1-1
CDR3: CSVGTGGTADTQYF; DNA: TGCAGCGTGGGGACAGGGGGCACCGCAGATACGCAGTATTTT; V: TRBV29-1; size: few; D: TRBD1; J: TRBJ2-3
CDR3: CATSPRPSYEQYF; DNA: TGTGCCACCTCCCCCCGGCCCTCCTACGAGCAGTACTTC; V: TRBV28; size: many; D: -; J: TRBJ2-7
CDR3: CSAALDGRVLYEQYF; DNA: TGCAGTGCTGCCCTCGACGGGAGGGTGCTCTACGAGCAGTACTTC; V: TRBV20-1; size: many; D: TRBD2; J: TRBJ2-7
CDR3: CASSPLREGPTIEQFF; DNA: TGTGCCAGCAGCCCCTTGCGGGAGGGACCCACTATAGAGCAGTTCTTC; V: TRBV3-1; size: many; D: TRBD2; J: TRBJ2-1
CDR3: CASSLLTGGAKNIQYF; DNA: TGTGCCAGCAGTTTATTAACAGGGGGAGCCAAAAACATTCAGTACTTC; V: TRBV28; size: many; D: TRBD1; J: TRBJ2-4
CDR3: CASTEQRWETQYF; DNA: TGTGCCAGCACCGAGCAGCGCTGGGAGACCCAGTACTTC; V: TRBV2; size: few; D: -; J: TRBJ2-5
CDR3: CASSQRTSGRPTDTQYF; DNA: TGTGCCAGCAGCCAGAGGACTAGCGGGAGGCCCACAGATACGCAGTATTTT; V: TRBV3-1; size: many; D: TRBD2; J: TRBJ2-3
CDR3: CSAPSAQGYGYTF; DNA: TGCAGTGCTCCTTCCGCGCAGGGCTATGGCTACACCTTC; V: TRBV20-1; size: -; D: -; J: TRBJ1-2
CDR3: CASSPRANYEQYF; DNA: TGTGCCAGCAGCCCCCGGGCAAACTACGAGCAGTACTTC; V: TRBV7-9; size: -; D: -; J: TRBJ2-7
CDR3: CASSPAVTTDNSPLHF; DNA: TGTGCCAGCAGTCCCGCTGTAACGACCGATAATTCACCCCTCCACTTT; V: TRBV28; size: many; D: -; J: TRBJ1-6
CDR3: CSARDLRAGGGYTF; DNA: TGCAGTGCTAGAGACCTTAGGGCAGGAGGGGGCTACACCTTC; V: TRBV20-1; size: many; D: -; J: TRBJ1-2
CDR3: CASSSSTVGETQYF; DNA: TGCGCCAGCAGCTCGTCGACAGTCGGGGAGACCCAGTACTTC; V: TRBV5-1; size: -; D: -; J: TRBJ2-5
CDR3: CASSLELSGNTIYF; DNA: TGTGCCAGCAGCTTAGAACTCTCTGGAAACACCATATATTTT; V: TRBV11-2; size: few; D: -; J: TRBJ1-3
CDR3: CASSPIRGNTEAFF; DNA: TGTGCCAGCAGTCCTATTCGGGGGAACACTGAAGCTTTCTTT; V: TRBV5-6; size: many; D: -; J: TRBJ1-1
CDR3: CASSFTPEKLFF; DNA: TGTGCCAGCAGCTTCACACCCGAAAAACTGTTTTTT; V: TRBV7-2; size: -; D: -; J: TRBJ1-4
CDR3: CASSLWGIAQHF; DNA: TGTGCCAGCAGCTTATGGGGAATAGCCCAGCATTTT; V: TRBV7-2; size: many; D: -; J: TRBJ1-5
CDR3: CASSLKSLAGTANTGELFF; DNA: TGCGCCAGCAGCTTGAAGTCGCTAGCGGGGACCGCGAACACCGGGGAGCTGTTTTTT; V: TRBV5-1; size: many; D: TRBD2; J: TRBJ2-2
CDR3: CASSYQYPAGGIYNEQFF; DNA: TGCGCCAGCAGCTATCAATACCCAGCGGGAGGGATATACAATGAGCAGTTCTTC; V: TRBV4-1; size: -; D: TRBD2; J: TRBJ2-1
CDR3: CSARTRGTGELFF; DNA: TGCAGTGCTAGGACTAGAGGGACCGGGGAGCTGTTTTTT; V: TRBV20-1; size: many; D: -; J: TRBJ2-2
CDR3: CAWSPGTTSYEQYF; DNA: TGTGCCTGGAGTCCCGGGACGACCTCCTACGAGCAGTACTTC; V: TRBV30; size: many; D: -; J: TRBJ2-7
CDR3: CASSDLAGGLDEQYF; DNA: TGTGCCAGCAGTGACTTAGCGGGAGGTTTGGACGAGCAGTACTTC; V: TRBV28; size: many; D: TRBD2; J: TRBJ2-7
CDR3: CASSPEPVGIQYF; DNA: TGTGCCAGCAGCCCCGAACCTGTTGGCATTCAGTACTTC; V: TRBV7-2; size: many; D: -; J: TRBJ2-4
CDR3: CSARADRGILNEQFF; DNA: TGCAGTGCTAGAGCGGACAGGGGGATACTGAATGAGCAGTTCTTC; V: TRBV20-1; size: many; D: TRBD1; J: TRBJ2-1
CDR3: CASSPLENEQFF; DNA: TGTGCCAGCAGCCCCTTAGAAAATGAGCAGTTCTTC; V: TRBV7-3; size: -; D: -; J: TRBJ2-1
CDR3: CSARVETGKETQYF; DNA: TGCAGTGCTAGAGTCGAGACAGGGAAAGAGACCCAGTACTTC; V: TRBV20-1; size: many; D: TRBD1; J: TRBJ2-5
CDR3: CATSREGQGGEKLFF; DNA: TGTGCCACCAGCAGAGAGGGACAGGGAGGCGAAAAACTGTTTTTT; V: TRBV15; size: few; D: TRBD1; J: TRBJ1-4
CDR3: CASSPGTSGRTDTQYF; DNA: TGTGCCAGCAGCCCCGGGACTAGCGGGCGCACAGATACGCAGTATTTT; V: TRBV7-2; size: -; D: TRBD2; J: TRBJ2-3